This is a list of T cell receptor beta chains from one sample in a study of glioma-infiltrating T cells. TCRdb itself ran the multiplex PCR reads through MiXCR, one entry per CDR3 protein. This sample has over 70,000 distinct CDR3 sequences, with about 25% found just once. The specimen was glioma tissue, nonneoplastic brain tissue, or PBMCs (not recorded which). The receptors were sampled from a human donor with low-grade glioma or glioblastoma, undergoing nonglioma brain surgery, or in good health (not recorded which). Both conserved end residues are part of each CDR3. A D gene is named only where the DNA matches it firmly. Expanded clones are given a class, and other clones once, few, many or no size at all.

clone size: many; J gene: TRBJ1-1; V gene: TRBV19; D gene: NA; CDR3 protein: CASSIYTEAFF; CDR3 DNA: TGTGCCAGTAGTATCTACACTGAAGCTTTCTTT
clone size: NA; J gene: TRBJ1-2; V gene: TRBV12-3/TRBV12-4; D gene: TRBD1; CDR3 protein: CASSRRGQDLITGYTF; CDR3 DNA: TGTGCCAGCAGTCGAAGAGGACAGGACCTCATAACTGGCTACACCTTC
clone size: many; J gene: TRBJ2-7; V gene: TRBV7-2; D gene: NA; CDR3 protein: CASTLRLGPDDEQYF; CDR3 DNA: TGTGCCAGCACCCTTCGACTAGGACCTGACGACGAGCAGTACTTC
clone size: many; J gene: TRBJ2-7; V gene: TRBV12-3/TRBV12-4; D gene: NA; CDR3 protein: CASSKTRYEQYF; CDR3 DNA: TGTGCCAGCAGCAAGACCCGGTACGAGCAGTACTTC
clone size: NA; J gene: TRBJ1-5; V gene: TRBV5-6; D gene: TRBD1; CDR3 protein: CASSWGTVNQPQHF; CDR3 DNA: TGTGCCAGCAGCTGGGGGACAGTCAATCAGCCCCAGCATTTT
clone size: NA; J gene: TRBJ2-2; V gene: TRBV3-1; D gene: NA; CDR3 protein: CASSPLSGELFF; CDR3 DNA: TGTGCCAGCAGCCCCCTATCCGGGGAGCTGTTTTTT
clone size: many; J gene: TRBJ1-1; V gene: TRBV5-1; D gene: TRBD1; CDR3 protein: CASRYTTGESTEAFF; CDR3 DNA: TGCGCCAGCAGGTACACCACAGGGGAGAGCACTGAAGCTTTCTTT
clone size: many; J gene: TRBJ2-7; V gene: TRBV7-2; D gene: TRBD2; CDR3 protein: CASSSDSGSSYEQYF; CDR3 DNA: TGTGCCAGCAGCTCCGATAGCGGGAGCTCCTACGAGCAGTACTTC
clone size: NA; J gene: TRBJ1-6; V gene: TRBV5-6; D gene: NA; CDR3 protein: CASSFLRGSYNSPLHF; CDR3 DNA: TGTGCCAGCAGCTTTCTCAGGGGTTCGTATAATTCACCCCTCCACTTT
clone size: once; J gene: TRBJ1-2; V gene: TRBV14; D gene: NA; CDR3 protein: CASSQTGNSGYTF; CDR3 DNA: TGTGCCAGCAGCCAGACAGGTAACTCTGGCTACACCTTC
clone size: many; J gene: TRBJ1-5; V gene: TRBV2; D gene: TRBD1; CDR3 protein: CASRATGGRAYSNQPQHF; CDR3 DNA: TGTGCCAGCAGGGCGACAGGGGGCCGAGCTTATAGCAATCAGCCCCAGCATTTT
clone size: many; J gene: TRBJ1-2; V gene: TRBV6-4; D gene: NA; CDR3 protein: CASGRAGNNYGYTF; CDR3 DNA: TGTGCCAGCGGCCGGGCAGGGAACAACTATGGCTACACCTTC
clone size: NA; J gene: TRBJ2-1; V gene: TRBV7-8; D gene: TRBD2; CDR3 protein: CASSLERGLAGGLGQFF; CDR3 DNA: TGTGCCAGCAGCTTAGAGCGGGGGCTGGCGGGAGGCCTCGGGCAGTTCTTC
clone size: many; J gene: TRBJ1-1; V gene: TRBV11-2; D gene: NA; CDR3 protein: CASSLLESKAFF; CDR3 DNA: TGTGCCAGCAGCTTATTGGAAAGTAAAGCTTTCTTT
clone size: NA; J gene: TRBJ2-5; V gene: TRBV6-6; D gene: TRBD2; CDR3 protein: CDSGKLAGAGYQGTQYF; CDR3 DNA: TGTGACAGCGGCAAACTAGCGGGGGCTGGGTACCAAGGGACCCAGTACTTC
clone size: many; J gene: TRBJ2-6; V gene: TRBV4-1; D gene: TRBD1; CDR3 protein: CASSRTGTASGANVLTF; CDR3 DNA: TGCGCCAGCAGCCGAACCGGGACAGCCTCTGGGGCCAACGTCCTGACTTTC
clone size: many; J gene: TRBJ1-3; V gene: TRBV12-3/TRBV12-4; D gene: NA; CDR3 protein: CASSFSWSIYF; CDR3 DNA: TGTGCCAGCAGTTTCTCTTGGTCCATATATTTT
clone size: many; J gene: TRBJ2-7; V gene: TRBV6-1; D gene: TRBD1; CDR3 protein: CASSVPRQGGYEQYF; CDR3 DNA: TGTGCCAGCAGCGTGCCGCGACAGGGCGGCTACGAGCAGTACTTC
clone size: NA; J gene: TRBJ1-2; V gene: TRBV6-1; D gene: NA; CDR3 protein: CASSANYGYTF; CDR3 DNA: TGTGCCAGCTCGGCAAACTATGGATACACCTTC
clone size: many; J gene: TRBJ2-3; V gene: TRBV2; D gene: TRBD2; CDR3 protein: CASSVLAGRTDTQYF; CDR3 DNA: TGTGCCAGCAGTGTACTAGCGGGGAGAACAGATACGCAGTATTTT
clone size: many; J gene: TRBJ2-5; V gene: TRBV27; D gene: NA; CDR3 protein: CASSQGPFGETQYF; CDR3 DNA: TGTGCCAGCAGTCAGGGACCCTTCGGCGAGACCCAGTACTTC
clone size: many; J gene: TRBJ2-2; V gene: TRBV15; D gene: TRBD2; CDR3 protein: CATSSPTSLTGELFF; CDR3 DNA: TGTGCCACCAGCAGCCCGACTAGCCTCACCGGGGAGCTGTTTTTT
clone size: NA; J gene: TRBJ2-5; V gene: TRBV20-1; D gene: NA; CDR3 protein: CSVDSGESQYF; CDR3 DNA: TGCAGTGTAGATTCGGGGGAGAGCCAGTACTTC
clone size: many; J gene: TRBJ2-7; V gene: TRBV7-2; D gene: TRBD1; CDR3 protein: CASSLRPDRARSYF; CDR3 DNA: TGTGCCAGCAGCTTAAGGCCGGACAGGGCTCGATCGTACTTC
clone size: once; J gene: TRBJ2-5; V gene: TRBV20-1; D gene: NA; CDR3 protein: CSAIMPNGNQETQYF; CDR3 DNA: TGCAGTGCTATAATGCCTAACGGGAACCAAGAGACCCAGTACTTC
clone size: NA; J gene: TRBJ2-1; V gene: TRBV19; D gene: NA; CDR3 protein: CASSISLALRSYNEQFF; CDR3 DNA: TGTGCCAGTAGTATATCTTTGGCGTTGAGATCCTACAATGAGCAGTTCTTC
clone size: medium-sized; J gene: TRBJ2-3; V gene: TRBV20-1; D gene: TRBD2; CDR3 protein: CSARRGSGGGDTQYF; CDR3 DNA: TGCAGTGCTCGGCGAGGTAGCGGGGGCGGAGATACGCAGTATTTT
clone size: many; J gene: TRBJ2-7; V gene: TRBV18; D gene: TRBD1; CDR3 protein: CASSPYPGGQGRREQYF; CDR3 DNA: TGTGCCAGCTCACCTTATCCGGGGGGACAGGGGAGGAGGGAGCAGTACTTC
clone size: many; J gene: TRBJ2-7; V gene: TRBV6-1; D gene: NA; CDR3 protein: CASRIEPFNYEQYF; CDR3 DNA: TGTGCCAGCAGGATAGAGCCCTTTAACTACGAGCAGTACTTC
clone size: NA; J gene: TRBJ2-5; V gene: TRBV2; D gene: TRBD2; CDR3 protein: CASKMGAGDQETQYF; CDR3 DNA: TGTGCCAGCAAAATGGGAGCGGGGGACCAAGAGACCCAGTACTTC
clone size: many; J gene: TRBJ1-5; V gene: TRBV20-1; D gene: NA; CDR3 protein: CSARDSGLRRPQHF; CDR3 DNA: TGCAGTGCTAGAGATAGTGGCTTACGTCGGCCCCAGCATTTT
clone size: NA; J gene: TRBJ2-3; V gene: TRBV4-2; D gene: NA; CDR3 protein: CASSQDPRGEGRTDTQYF; CDR3 DNA: TGTGCCAGCAGCCAAGACCCGAGGGGGGAGGGGCGAACAGATACGCAGTATTTT
clone size: many; J gene: TRBJ2-1; V gene: TRBV6-2/TRBV6-3; D gene: TRBD2; CDR3 protein: CASSYSGRAAANEQFF; CDR3 DNA: TGTGCCAGCAGTTACTCGGGGAGGGCCGCCGCAAATGAGCAGTTCTTC
clone size: few; J gene: TRBJ1-2; V gene: TRBV2; D gene: NA; CDR3 protein: CASSAEQTNYGYTF; CDR3 DNA: TGTGCCAGCAGTGCCGAACAAACTAACTATGGCTACACCTTC
clone size: many; J gene: TRBJ2-7; V gene: TRBV7-2; D gene: TRBD2; CDR3 protein: CASSPSGLAGNYEQYF; CDR3 DNA: TGTGCCAGCAGCCCGAGCGGACTAGCGGGGAACTACGAGCAGTACTTC
clone size: many; J gene: TRBJ1-5; V gene: TRBV7-2; D gene: TRBD1; CDR3 protein: CASSQFPGQGDQPQHF; CDR3 DNA: TGTGCCAGCAGCCAATTTCCGGGACAGGGTGATCAGCCCCAGCATTTT
clone size: many; J gene: TRBJ1-2; V gene: TRBV4-1; D gene: NA; CDR3 protein: CASSQAQREDRGYTF; CDR3 DNA: TGCGCCAGCAGCCAAGCACAGCGAGAAGATCGTGGCTACACCTTC
clone size: many; J gene: TRBJ2-5; V gene: TRBV25-1; D gene: TRBD2; CDR3 protein: CASSDERGPEQETQYF; CDR3 DNA: TGTGCCAGCAGTGATGAGCGGGGGCCGGAACAAGAGACCCAGTACTTC
clone size: many; J gene: TRBJ2-2; V gene: TRBV5-4; D gene: NA; CDR3 protein: CANQGRNGELFF; CDR3 DNA: TGTGCCAACCAGGGGCGTAACGGGGAGCTGTTTTTT
clone size: many; J gene: TRBJ1-2; V gene: TRBV12-3/TRBV12-4; D gene: TRBD1; CDR3 protein: CASSQGGTGKGYGYTF; CDR3 DNA: TGTGCCAGCAGTCAAGGAGGGACAGGGAAGGGGTATGGCTACACCTTC
clone size: few; J gene: TRBJ2-3; V gene: TRBV19; D gene: NA; CDR3 protein: CASSIRRSTDTQYF; CDR3 DNA: TGTGCCAGTAGTATACGGCGGTCCACAGATACGCAGTATTTT
clone size: NA; J gene: TRBJ2-7; V gene: TRBV7-9; D gene: NA; CDR3 protein: CASSSEGGSDYEQYF; CDR3 DNA: TGTGCCAGCAGCTCCGAGGGGGGGTCCGACTACGAGCAGTACTTC
clone size: many; J gene: TRBJ2-5; V gene: TRBV7-2; D gene: TRBD2; CDR3 protein: CASSLSGGGLKETQYF; CDR3 DNA: TGTGCCAGCAGCTTGTCAGGCGGGGGGCTTAAAGAGACCCAGTACTTC
clone size: medium-sized; J gene: TRBJ1-1; V gene: TRBV15; D gene: TRBD1; CDR3 protein: CATSSRTGNTEAFF; CDR3 DNA: TGTGCCACCAGCTCCCGGACAGGGAACACTGAAGCTTTCTTT